This T cell receptor (beta chain) emerged from a study of identical twins (dated by TCRdb to about 2016). As for the study more broadly: To test whether fetal clonotypes persist, this study deep-sequenced TCR alpha and beta repertoires from monozygotic twins, from unrelated adults of various ages, and from cord blood. To rule out contamination, the twin experiments were replicated at different times with different library preparation protocols. On the study overall, not on this receptor specifically: Fewer insertions were carried by abundant cord blood beta clonotypes; a weaker similar trend was observed in young adult naive repertoires, while no such trend was observed in memory repertoires. In monozygotic twins, recombination models systematically underestimated out-of-frame TCR alpha sharing, but the models matched the sharing seen between unrelated individuals. Invariant T cells such as MAIT and iNKT could partly confound zero-insertion analyses, although diverse VJ usage argued against such confounding for most clonotypes. Excess twin sharing in beta out-of-frame sequences was weaker because fewer shared sequences lowered the signal-to-noise ratio. Because the same donors could not be followed over many years, conclusions were based on cross-sectional statistical analysis. Compared with coincidental sharing between unrelated individuals, out-of-frame TCR alpha sequences shared between twins had an excess of sequences with low generation probability.

To note about this clonotype: Its specific antigen is unknown. Qualities for individual bases were not recorded, and no much larger clone is one base off.

Libraries were made using 5' RACE. Reads for this sample came from an Illumina HiSeq 2000. A universal primer binding site was added through template switching, and the final cDNA carried a unique molecular identifier so that TCR cDNA molecules could be counted accurately. Specific primers in the conserved constant-segment region were used to synthesize first-strand cDNA for TCR alpha and beta chains. To control for contamination, every cDNA library was double barcoded, receiving both a SMART-Mk sample barcode and Illumina barcodes. TruSeq adapter sequences and Illumina sample barcodes were added in two successive PCR steps. The Illumina HiSeq platform was used with custom primers to sequence TCR alpha and beta cDNA libraries. The authors' pipeline ran thus. Unique molecular identifiers were extracted from raw reads with MiGEC, and CDR3 positions were determined with MiXCR. Recombination models were inferred per individual with the repgenHMM and IGoR tools using an EM algorithm. The analysis of shared clonotypes was done with the tcR package in R, with sharing normalized by the product of cloneset sizes. To study raw recombination free of thymic and clonal selection effects, out-of-frame nonproductive sequences were analyzed. TCRdb handled the public reads itself, with Q25 trimming in fastp and clone calling in MiXCR, and kept productive beta chains. Under each unique CDR3 protein, matching rows form one entry showing the most common genes and DNA. For this entry, the V and J calls and clone size follow TCRdb and not the study's own pipeline. This sample has approximately 620,000 distinct CDR3 sequences in its table, and around 8.3% of those were observed once. More than 0.75% of the sample comes from the top ten.

The CDR3 numbers 14 residues from cysteine through phenylalanine. Here the CDR3 DNA is all that survives: 42 bases in frame from base 1. The junction shows trimming of 3 bases on V and 5 bases on J, plus 13 bases between the germline ends. Via the germline V gene, CDR1 is MNHEY and CDR2 SVGAGI. Every donor in the study was a healthy Caucasian. The twin cohort consisted of three pairs of female monozygotic twins, all aged about 18 to 29 years. Peripheral blood mononuclear cells were used as the source from which RNA for TCR libraries was isolated. This sample also appeared in a second study, on yellow fever vaccine responses in identical twins. That second report states: According to the authors, the vaccine-induced T cell response in identical twins seemed to be partly convergent and partly specific to each individual. The study precisely tracked vaccine-responding T cell clones in identical twins.

This receptor was obtained from a woman aged 18 to 35 in good health. Here the chain combines TRBV6-5 and TRBJ2-5, and the D gene may be TRBD1, 6 bases matching. The sample was PBMCs. CDR3 loop: CASSYMGQGETQYF. In nucleotide form, the sequence is TGTGCCAGCAGTTATATGGGTCAGGGGGAGACCCAGTACTTC.